This T cell receptor (beta chain) is drawn from a study of long-term antiretroviral therapy in people with HIV. Study results and limitations: Clones that expanded before ART (that is, prior to treatment) dominated the repertoire at all time points. Data on ART adherence, viral resistance or therapy changes were unavailable.

Survey-level immunoSEQ v3.0 assays were run. The target of sequencing was about 40,000-50,000 T-cell genomes per sample. The method was immunoSEQ multiplex PCR; TCRdb's version includes in-frame clones alone and lacks a portion of them. This sample yields about 22,000 clones, of which 84% are seen a single time; 4.3% belongs to the top ten. A note on this clone: Its target is unknown.

Germline CDR1 and CDR2: LGHNA and YSLEER. Trimming removed 2 bases from V and 6 bases from J; junction bases left unmatched: 12. The CDR3 loop spans 16 amino acids. The chain links TRBV4-3 to TRBJ1-2, with TRBD1 matching over 7 bases. The sequence was obtained from a man aged 25 to 45 with HIV. This material consisted of unsorted PBMCs, taken approximately 6.2 years after starting antiretroviral therapy. CDR3 residues: CASSQPPYRGQHGYTF. The CDR3 DNA is TGCGCCAGCAGCCAACCCCCCTACAGGGGACAACATGGCTACACCTTC.